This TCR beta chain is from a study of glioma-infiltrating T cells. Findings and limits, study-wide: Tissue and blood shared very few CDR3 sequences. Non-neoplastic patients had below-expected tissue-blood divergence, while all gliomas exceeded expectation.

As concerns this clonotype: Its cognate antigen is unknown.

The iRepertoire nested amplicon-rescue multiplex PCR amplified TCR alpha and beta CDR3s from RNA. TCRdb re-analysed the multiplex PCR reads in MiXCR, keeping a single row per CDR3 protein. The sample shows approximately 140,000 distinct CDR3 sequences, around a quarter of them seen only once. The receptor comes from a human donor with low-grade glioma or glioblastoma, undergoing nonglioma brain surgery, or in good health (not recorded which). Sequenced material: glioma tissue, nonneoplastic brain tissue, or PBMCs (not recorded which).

The CDR3 DNA sequence: TGCAGTGCTACGGGTCCGGCCAAAAACATTCAGTACTTC. Translation: CSATGPAKNIQYF. J is TRBJ2-4 and V is TRBV20-1; D ambiguous. Trimming removed 4 bases from V and 1 base from J, with 8 bases in between. CDR3 length equals 13 residues. The germline gives CDR1 DFQATT, CDR2 SNEGSKA (reference sequence).